Sequencing of this T cell receptor (beta chain) was carried out in a study of cytomegalovirus exposure and HLA in healthy donors. The study, taken as a whole, reports: The number of N-insertions in an Asian-associated ancestry cluster was reportedly below the approximately 700-donor mean in a later analysis.

Every donor was a healthy person donating bone marrow. Primers included in the PCR were 60 Vbeta and 13 Jbeta primers. Clones were sequenced by immunoSEQ multiplex PCR, and TCRdb holds only the in-frame ones, with some missing. The table lists about 190,000 clones, around four fifths of them singletons. Turning to this clone: Its cognate antigen is unknown.

This CDR3 comprises 15 residues. V dropped 1 base and J dropped 1 base, with 11 bases sitting between them. CDR1 and CDR2 from the germline V gene are SGHNT and YYREEE (reference sequence). The TCR originated in a man aged 35-49 years in good health and CMV-seropositive. The chain links TRBV5-4 to TRBJ2-5; maybe TRBD1 (5 bases). The sequenced sample consisted of PBMCs. The CDR3 loop reads CASSLRVGAQETQYF. As DNA, the CDR3 is TGTGCCAGCAGCTTGAGAGTAGGGGCCCAAGAGACCCAGTACTTC.